This passage covers 27 T cell receptor beta chains from one sample sequenced in a study of OX40 agonist ivuxolimab in advanced cancers. Clones were read by immunoSEQ multiplex PCR, and TCRdb kept only the in-frame ones, dropping some. The sample consists of about 90,000 clones, roughly nine tenths of them appearing once. Material: CD4+ or CD8+ T cells sorted from blood, obtained in a trial of the OX40 agonist ivuxolimab. Source of these receptors: an adult with an advanced solid tumor such as melanoma, head and neck, liver or kidney cancer.

This chain links TRBV2 with TRBJ1-6, with a weak D call TRBD1 (5 bases). Per germline, CDR1 SNHLY and CDR2 FYNNEI. Trimming pared 10 bases from V and 7 bases from J, leaving 17 bases between. The CDR3 runs 14 residues. CDR3: CATPKVRGNSPLHF. The CDR3 nucleotides read TGTGCCACCCCGAAAGTAAGGGGAAATTCACCCCTCCACTTT.

The chain has TRBV7-2 and TRBJ2-7, with a possible D match to TRBD2 (6 bases). CDR1 is SGHTA, CDR2 FQGNSA, per germline. The CDR3 is 12 amino acids. Trimming cost V 5 bases and J 4 bases, with 9 bases left between them. The CDR3 is CASSQGTYEQYF. The CDR3 coding sequence is TGTGCCAGCAGCCAAGGGACTTACGAGCAGTACTTC.

This clone was recorded only once. CDR3 protein: CASSLGGTDTQYF. Here the CDR3 DNA reads TGTGCCAGCAGCTTGGGTGGCACAGATACGCAGTATTTT. This chain joins TRBV5-5 and TRBJ2-3, with unresolved D. Germline V gives CDR1 SGHKS, CDR2 YYEKEE (reference sequence). This CDR3 has 13 residues. Trimming removed 0 bases at V and 1 base at J, with 3 bases between.

CDR3 nucleotide sequence: TGTGCCAGCAGTCCTTTAAAAAAACTGTTTTTT. This translates into CASSPLKKLFF. The genes are TRBV28 and TRBJ1-4, with D uncertain. Germline V CDR1 and CDR2: MDHEN, SYDVKM. V was clipped by 5 bases and J by 9 bases, with 7 bases between them. The CDR3 loop spans 11 amino acids. The full variable domain, rest sourced from reference TRBV28 and TRBJ1-4, is DVKVTQSSRYLVKRTGEKVFLECVQDMDHENMFWYRQDPGLGLRLIYFSYDVKMKEKGDIPEGYSVSREKKERFSLILESASTNQTSMYLCASSPLKKLFFGSGTQLSVL.

The CDR3 DNA is TGCGCCAGCAGCCATCTTTCTAGCGGGAGGGAAAAAGAGACCCAGTACTTC. Its translation is CASSHLSSGREKETQYF. The chain has TRBV5-1 and TRBJ2-5, with TRBD2 identical over 12 bases. The CDR3 consists of 17 residues. V trimming: 4 bases; J trimming: 3 bases; junction bases outside the gene matches: 10. Germline lookup yields CDR1 SGHRS and CDR2 YFSETQ.

This clone has just a few counts. The V call is TRBV2, the J call TRBJ2-7, with D uncertain. The CDR3 covers 10 residues. Germline CDR1 is SNHLY and CDR2 is FYNNEI. Between the trimmed V and J ends, which lost 6 bases and 4 bases, there was a span of 4 bases. The CDR3 loop reads CASRQYEQYF. DNA for the CDR3: TGTGCCAGCAGGCAATACGAGCAGTACTTC.

V and J are TRBV6-1 and TRBJ1-6; no clear D gene. V lost 8 bases and J 9 bases, leaving 17 bases between the germline ends. Germline CDR1 and CDR2: MNHNS and SASEGT. The CDR3 has 14 amino acids. The DNA of the CDR3 is TGTGCCAGCGACCTGCGTGAGGCTGGTTCACCCCTCCACTTT. This codes for CASDLREAGSPLHF.

The V and J genes are TRBV28 and TRBJ2-7; the match to TRBD2 covers 8 bases. Per germline, CDR1 MDHEN and CDR2 SYDVKM. Trimming cost V 3 bases and J 2 bases; bases outside gene matches: 9. The CDR3 extends over 16 amino acids. The CDR3 region is CASSFHLAGLTYEQYF. DNA of the CDR3: TGTGCCAGCAGTTTTCACCTAGCGGGCCTTACCTACGAGCAGTACTTC.

The chain uses TRBV5-1 and TRBJ2-3; no firm D call. The CDR3 sequence is 13 residues long. Trimming took 1 base from V and 6 from J, leaving 9 bases between them. The V gene's germline CDR1 is SGHRS and CDR2 YFSETQ. CDR3 residues: CASSLSARDTQYF. CDR3 in DNA: TGCGCCAGCAGCTTGTCGGCGAGGGATACGCAGTATTTT.

This rearrangement joins TRBV28 to TRBJ1-1; a possible D gene is TRBD1 (5 bases). The germline gives CDR1 MDHEN, CDR2 SYDVKM. Between the trimmed V and J ends, which lost 2 bases and 11 bases, there was a span of 12 bases. The CDR3 spans 12 residues. The CDR3 spells CASSLIGGRAFF. CDR3 sequence (DNA): TGTGCCAGCAGTTTAATCGGGGGTAGGGCTTTCTTT.

About this clone: The junction departs from the called germline gene at one end, perhaps through a read error. The chain couples TRBV5-4 to TRBJ2-5; 7 bases line up with TRBD2. CDR1 is SGHNT, CDR2 YYREEE, per germline (reference sequence). CDR3 length: 15 residues. The CDR3 sequence is CASSLTTSTQETQYF. The CDR3 DNA sequence: TGTGCCAGCAGCTTGACGACTAGCACCCAAGAAACCCAGTACTTC.

This rearrangement joins TRBV4-3 to TRBJ2-2, with D uncertain. Trimming took off 1 base at V and 1 base at J, with 13 bases between the two ends. This CDR3 has 17 residues. Per germline, CDR1 LGHNA and CDR2 YSLEER. The CDR3 DNA follows: TGCGCCAGCAGCCAAGGAGGTGGGAAGGGGAACACCGGGGAGCTGTTTTTT. Encoded protein: CASSQGGGKGNTGELFF.

This clone has only one observation. The rearrangement joins TRBV28 to TRBJ2-7; TRBD1 or TRBD2 may be the D gene (5 bases each). V shed 5 bases and J shed 2 bases, with 10 bases lying between them. This CDR3 is 13 amino acids long. CDR1 MDHEN and CDR2 SYDVKM come from the germline V gene. CDR3 nucleotides: TGTGCCAGCAGTGGGACGGCACCCTACGAGCAGTACTTC. Amino acid sequence: CASSGTAPYEQYF.

The chain joins TRBV15 to TRBJ2-3; TRBD1 matches 7 bases. Germline V gives CDR1 LNHNV, CDR2 YYDKDF (reference sequence). This CDR3 is built from 17 residues. The trim removed 3 bases at V and 9 bases at J, leaving 18 bases unmatched. The DNA for the CDR3 is TGTGCCACCAGCAGCTATTTTTCCGGGACAGAAAAGAGGACGCAGTATTTT. Encoded protein: CATSSYFSGTEKRTQYF.

Only one count was recorded for this clone. The CDR3 spells CATRGAGREQYF. The CDR3 bases are TGTGCCACCCGGGGAGCAGGGCGCGAGCAGTACTTC. J is TRBJ2-7 and V is TRBV11-2; D possibly uses TRBD1 or TRBD2 (5 bases each). Germline CDR1 SGHAT, CDR2 FQNNGV. The V and J ends lost 10 bases and 6 bases respectively, with 16 bases between them. This CDR3 region has 12 residues.

V and J are TRBV9 and TRBJ2-7; perhaps TRBD1 as D (6 bases). Germline V CDR1 and CDR2: SGDLS, YYNGEE. V lost 2 bases to trimming and J lost 8 bases, with 23 bases between them. The CDR3 consists of 16 residues. Here the CDR3 DNA reads TGTGCCAGCAGCGTGTATCCAGGGGACCCGGAGGTTAAGCAGTACTTC. It codes for CASSVYPGDPEVKQYF.

The rearrangement joins TRBV5-1 to TRBJ2-3; no clear D. Germline V gene lookup returns CDR1 SGHRS and CDR2 YFSETQ. The V gene lost 0 bases and the J gene lost 1 base, with 6 bases spanning the gap. This CDR3 has 14 amino acids. As DNA, the CDR3 is TGCGCCAGCAGCTTGGGGCAGCGCACAGATACGCAGTATTTT. It is translated as CASSLGQRTDTQYF.

The chain joins TRBV7-6 to TRBJ1-3; 7 nucleotides line up with TRBD1. The germline V gene has CDR1 SGHVS and CDR2 FNYEAQ. This CDR3 is 16 amino acids long. V gave up 1 base and J gave up 8 bases; unmatched junction bases: 11. The CDR3 sequence: CASSLGARGFGDTIYF. Written as DNA, the CDR3 is TGTGCCAGCAGCTTAGGGGCCAGGGGGTTCGGAGACACCATATATTTT.

The V call is TRBV10-3, the J call TRBJ2-1; 8 bases line up with TRBD2. With V trimmed by 9 bases and J by 0 bases, 1 base remained unmatched. CDR3 length equals 13 residues. Germline CDR1 ENHRY, CDR2 SYGVKD. CDR3 protein: CAMAGGSYNEQFF. In nucleotides, the CDR3 is TGTGCCATGGCGGGAGGCTCCTACAATGAGCAGTTCTTC.

The genes are TRBV5-4 and TRBJ2-5; TRBD1 matches at 9 bases. From germline, CDR1 is SGHNT and CDR2 YYREEE (reference sequence). The V and J ends lost 4 bases and 0 bases, in that order; junction bases with no gene match: 4. The CDR3 sequence is 15 residues long. CDR3 protein: CASSRDRAYQETQYF. The DNA of the CDR3 is TGTGCCAGCAGCCGGGACAGGGCGTACCAAGAGACCCAGTACTTC.

The chain is built from TRBV18 and TRBJ1-5; 10 nucleotides match TRBD1. Germline values: CDR1 KGHSH, CDR2 LQKENI. This CDR3 is built from 15 residues. V shed 4 bases and J 6 bases; nucleotides not matched to a gene: 6. CDR3 loop: CASSRTRDRGQPQHF. In nucleotides, the CDR3 is TGTGCCAGCTCACGCACCCGGGACAGGGGTCAGCCCCAGCATTTT.

For this clone: One end of the junction does not line up with germline, which may come from a read error. This chain uses TRBV30 with TRBJ2-1; a possible D gene is TRBD2 (6 bases). Germline V CDR1 and CDR2: GTSNPN, SVGIG (reference sequence). There are 13 residues in the CDR3. The CDR3 sequence: CAWSVRGYNGQFF. For the CDR3, the DNA is TGTGCCTGGAGTGTACGGGGGTACAATGGGCAGTTCTTC.

The chain has TRBV2 and TRBJ1-4, with TRBD1 as a possible D gene (6 bases). The CDR3 is 14 amino acids. Germline V gene lookup returns CDR1 SNHLY and CDR2 FYNNEI. The V end was cut by 5 bases, the J end by 7 bases, with 14 bases between. For the CDR3, the DNA is TGTGCCAGCAGTCCAGGGACAACCGGTGAAAAACTGTTTTTT. It codes for CASSPGTTGEKLFF.

The rearrangement joins TRBV2 to TRBJ1-5; D is unclear. CDR3 size: 13 residues. V lost 8 bases and J 7 bases, leaving 15 bases between the germline ends. Germline V lookup: CDR1 SNHLY, CDR2 FYNNEI. The CDR3 loop is CASHVGGSQPQHF. The CDR3 bases are TGTGCCAGCCACGTCGGAGGCAGCCAGCCCCAGCATTTT.

The J gene is TRBJ1-2, the V gene TRBV6-1; 10 bases align to TRBD1. From germline, CDR1 is MNHNS and CDR2 SASEGT. This CDR3 has 16 residues. The trim removed 2 bases at V and 7 bases at J, leaving 10 bases unmatched. CDR3 sequence (DNA): TGTGCCAGCAGTGAACTTCCCAGACAGGGGGCGCGTGGCTACACCTTC. It yields the protein CASSELPRQGARGYTF.

This clone was counted a single time. The chain joins TRBV27 to TRBJ2-1, with 11 positions matching TRBD2. The ends lost 2 bases at V and 4 bases at J; junction bases unmatched: 7. CDR1 and CDR2 (germline): MNHEY, SMNVEV (reference sequence). CDR3 length equals 17 residues. The CDR3 spells CASSLLSSGRPYNEQFF. The CDR3 DNA is TGTGCCAGCAGTTTACTATCTAGCGGGAGGCCTTACAATGAGCAGTTCTTC.

The chain recombines TRBV2 with TRBJ1-4; 12 bases line up with TRBD1. The V gene end was trimmed by 3 bases and the J gene end by 0 bases; junction bases not matched to a gene: 2. The CDR3 runs 17 residues. The germline V gene has CDR1 SNHLY and CDR2 FYNNEI. The chain's CDR3 is CASSDRDRGPTNEKLFF. CDR3 bases: TGTGCCAGCAGTGACCGGGACAGGGGGCCAACTAATGAAAAACTGTTTTTT.